What follows describes a single T cell receptor (beta chain). What it binds is not known. Generated by immunoSEQ multiplex PCR, the TCRdb table keeps only in-frame clones and is missing some. Of about 79,000 clones in the sample, about 90% were seen once. This entry comes from a study of OX40 agonist ivuxolimab in advanced cancers. Study-level information: Across the patients, intravenous ivuxolimab was delivered every 2 weeks at 0.01 to 10 mg/kg. Three patients responded partially, comprising one with hepatocellular carcinoma and two with cutaneous melanoma. General study results and limits: In CD8+ T cells, expanded clones were on average more numerous than in CD4+. At 0.1 to 3.0 mg/kg and by week 6, CD4+ and CD8+ T cells in the blood had expanded clonally.

Germline V gene lookup returns CDR1 SGHNT and CDR2 YYREEE (reference sequence). Unmatched junction bases numbered 9, after V lost 4 bases and J lost 2 bases. This CDR3 is 15 amino acids long. The TCR comes from an adult with an advanced solid tumor such as melanoma, head and neck, liver or kidney cancer. The sample here was CD4+ or CD8+ T cells sorted from blood, taken in a trial of the OX40 agonist ivuxolimab. The genes are TRBV5-4 and TRBJ2-7, with TRBD2 matching over 7 bases. The CDR3 nucleotides are TGTGCCAGCAGCATCGGGGCGGGAGTTGCCTACGAGCAGTACTTC. Its translation: CASSIGAGVAYEQYF.